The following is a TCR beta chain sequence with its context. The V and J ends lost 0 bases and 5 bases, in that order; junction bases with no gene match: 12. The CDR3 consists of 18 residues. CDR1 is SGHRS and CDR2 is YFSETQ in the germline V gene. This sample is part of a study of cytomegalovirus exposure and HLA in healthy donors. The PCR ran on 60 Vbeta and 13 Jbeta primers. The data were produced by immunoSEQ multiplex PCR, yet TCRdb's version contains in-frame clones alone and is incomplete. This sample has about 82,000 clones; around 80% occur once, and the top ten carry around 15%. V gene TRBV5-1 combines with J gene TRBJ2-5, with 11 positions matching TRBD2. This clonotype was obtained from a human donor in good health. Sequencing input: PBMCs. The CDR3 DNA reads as TGCGCCAGCAGCTTGGTTTTTAGCGGGGGGGCGCAGGCGGAGACCCAGTACTTC. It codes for CASSLVFSGGAQAETQYF. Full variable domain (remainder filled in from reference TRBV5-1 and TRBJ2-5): KAGVTQTPRYLIKTRGQQVTLSCSPISGHRSVSWYQQTPGQGLQFLFEYFSETQRNKGNFPGRFSGRQFSNSRSEMNVSTLELGDSALYLCASSLVFSGGAQAETQYFGPGTRLLVL.